The clone carrying this T cell receptor (beta chain) has only a few counts. The antigen remains undetermined. TCRdb's table, derived via immunoSEQ multiplex PCR, lists solely in-frame clones and lacks some. The sample shows 350,000 or so clones, more than 80% of them seen only once. The data derive from a study of cytomegalovirus exposure and HLA in healthy donors. Trimming cost V 4 bases and J 8 bases, with 12 bases left between them. Per germline, CDR1 SGHDT and CDR2 YYEEEE. The CDR3 has 12 residues. Points from the study as a whole: The tendency of first-cohort TCR clusters to co-occur in the 120 or so validation repertoires was the finding of a later analysis.

The sequence was collected from a woman aged 18-35 years in good health and CMV-seronegative. V is TRBV5-6 and J is TRBJ1-2; D gene unclear. The sample taken for sequencing was PBMCs. For the CDR3, the DNA is TGTGCCAGCAGCACCGGCCGGGAAGGCTACACCTTC. Its protein product is CASSTGREGYTF.